This entry is about one TCR beta chain. What it recognizes is unknown. Trimming shortened V by 2 bases and J by 8 bases, and 21 bases separated the two germline ends. CDR3 size: 16 residues. Germline loops: CDR1 LGHNA, CDR2 YSLEER. The data belong to a study of cytomegalovirus exposure and HLA in healthy donors. Points from the study as a whole: Segments of the TCR beta V type were, in most cases, productive about 90% or about 30% of the time in an earlier analysis. A few V segments could not be told apart, such as TRBV6-2 and TRBV6-3, and were left out.

PCR involved 60 Vbeta and 13 Jbeta primers. Measured with immunoSEQ multiplex PCR; TCRdb has only the in-frame clones, and not every one. The sample records over 150,000 clones, 80% being singletons. The chain has TRBV4-3 and TRBJ1-2, with D possibly TRBD1 on 5 matching bases. This clonotype was obtained from a woman in her fifties or sixties in good health and CMV-seronegative. Specimen: PBMCs. The CDR3 region has the DNA TGCGCCAGCAGCCAAACTACGGAGGGGAAGGACCTAGGCTACACCTTC. Translation: CASSQTTEGKDLGYTF.